The 18 T cell receptor beta chains in this list originate from one sample, sequenced in a study of CD8+ T cells in alopecia areata. The sample's treatment: oral pan-JAK inhibitor, 5-10 mg twice daily. Isolated RNA was reverse transcribed into cDNA used as the sequencing template. Method: immunoSEQ multiplex PCR; TCRdb's copy keeps in-frame clones and lacks some. The table shows 110,000 to 150,000 clones, with about 56% occurring only once. The sequencing used CD8+ T cells sorted from blood, collected at week 4, from a patient treated with tofacitinib. Source of these receptors: a human donor with alopecia areata.

Here the CDR3 DNA reads TGTGCCAGCAGCCCTCGACAGGGGATGAACACTGAAGCTTTCTTT. This gives the protein CASSPRQGMNTEAFF. The chain employs TRBV7-9 and TRBJ1-1, with 8 bases lining up with TRBD1. This CDR3 is 15 amino acids long. J was trimmed by 0 bases and V by 5 bases; bases with no gene match: 5. Looked up from germline, CDR1 is SEHNR and CDR2 is FQNEAQ (reference sequence).

This rearrangement joins TRBV29-1 to TRBJ2-3, with D maybe TRBD2 (5 bases). Germline-derived CDR1 and CDR2 are SQVTM and ANQGSEA. Trimming removed 3 bases from V and 6 bases from J, with 13 bases in between. The CDR3 runs 13 residues. The CDR3 DNA reads as TGCAGCGTTGACAGCAACCGGGATGATACGCAGTATTTT. Protein product: CSVDSNRDDTQYF.

J is TRBJ2-5 and V is TRBV2; TRBD1 aligns across 7 bases. The CDR3 length is 14 residues. Per the germline V gene, CDR1 is SNHLY and CDR2 is FYNNEI. V was clipped by 5 bases and J by 5 bases; unmatched bases: 8. In nucleotides, the CDR3 is TGTGCCAGCAGTTCCCCGGGACAGTGGGAGACCCAGTACTTC. It specifies CASSSPGQWETQYF. Drawing the rest from reference TRBV2 and TRBJ2-5, the complete variable domain is EPEVTQTPSHQVTQMGQEVILRCVPISNHLYFYWYRQILGQKVEFLVSFYNNEISEKSEIFDDQFSVERPDGSNFTLKIRSTKLEDSAMYFCASSSPGQWETQYFGPGTRLLVL.

V is TRBV7-9 and J is TRBJ1-2; 11 bases match TRBD1. Germline CDR1 reads SEHNR; CDR2 reads FQNEAQ (reference sequence). With V trimmed by 0 bases and J by 6 bases, 3 bases remained unmatched. The CDR3 loop spans 15 amino acids. The chain's CDR3 is CASSLAGQGADGYTF. The CDR3, as DNA: TGTGCCAGCAGCTTAGCCGGACAGGGGGCTGATGGCTACACCTTC.

The chain combines TRBV4-3 with TRBJ2-7, with 9 bases fitting TRBD1. J lost 3 bases, V lost 5 bases, and 8 bases had no gene match. The CDR3 length is 15 residues. The germline CDR1 and CDR2 sequences are LGHNA and YSLEER. CDR3 in amino acids: CASSYHRGPGYEQYF. The CDR3, as DNA: TGCGCCAGCAGCTACCACAGGGGGCCGGGCTACGAGCAGTACTTC.

The chain combines TRBV27 with TRBJ2-1; D could derive from TRBD1 or TRBD2 (5 bases each). From germline, CDR1 is MNHEY and CDR2 SMNVEV (reference sequence). Trimming pared 4 bases from V and 13 bases from J, leaving 29 bases between. CDR3 size: 17 residues. The CDR3 protein is CASSSSVMGVVASLQFF. The CDR3 DNA is TGTGCCAGCAGTTCCTCCGTAATGGGGGTGGTAGCCTCGCTACAGTTCTTC.

V and J are TRBV6-5 and TRBJ2-7; a possible D gene is TRBD1 (5 bases). Germline V gives CDR1 MNHEY, CDR2 SVGAGI. V gave up 2 bases and J gave up 0 bases, with 8 bases separating them. The CDR3 covers 14 residues. CDR3 loop: CASSYGADSYEQYF. CDR3 DNA: TGTGCCAGCAGTTACGGGGCTGACTCCTACGAGCAGTACTTC.

As concerns this clone: A read error may account for a junction end that differs from germline. Other DNA variants within this sample encode the same CDR3. The CDR3 sequence is CSVEDSSYEQYF. CDR3 DNA: TGCAGCGTAGAAGACAGCTCCTACGAGCAGTACTTC. The chain links TRBV29-1 to TRBJ2-7; a weak D match, TRBD1 (5 bases). The CDR3 is made up of 12 amino acids. The germline CDR1 and CDR2 sequences are SQVTM and ANQGSEA.

The table lists this clone with a few counts. V usage is TRBV29-1 and J usage is TRBJ1-2; no clear D gene. CDR1 and CDR2 from the germline V gene are SQVTM and ANQGSEA. V lost 6 bases and J 4 bases, leaving 9 bases between the germline ends. The CDR3 contains 11 residues. Here the CDR3 reads CSVGGPYGYTF. DNA of the CDR3: TGCAGCGTGGGCGGACCCTATGGCTACACCTTC. The whole variable domain, remainder taken from reference TRBV29-1 and TRBJ1-2, is SAVISQKPSRDICQRGTSLTIQCQVDSQVTMMFWYRQQPGQSLTLIATANQGSEATYESGFVIDKFPISRPNLTFSTLTVSNMSPEDSSIYLCSVGGPYGYTFGSGTRLTVV.

The rearrangement joins TRBV5-6 to TRBJ2-7; TRBD1 is a possible D gene (5 bases). V lost 2 bases and J lost 7, with 10 bases in between. CDR1 and CDR2 from the germline V gene are SGHDT and YYEEEE. The CDR3 sequence is 12 residues long. This chain's CDR3 is CASSFQGEEQYF. CDR3 DNA sequence: TGTGCCAGCAGCTTTCAAGGGGAAGAGCAGTACTTC.

The J gene is TRBJ2-7, the V gene TRBV27; the D gene is possibly TRBD2 (6 bases). Trimming took 5 bases from V and 3 from J, leaving 11 bases between them. The germline gives CDR1 MNHEY, CDR2 SMNVEV (reference sequence). This CDR3 is built from 13 residues. The CDR3 region is CASSLGLFYEQYF. The CDR3 nucleotides are TGTGCCAGCAGTCTGGGACTGTTCTACGAGCAGTACTTC.

Of note for this clone: Other DNA sequences in the sample encode the same CDR3. The V call is TRBV27, the J call TRBJ2-2; 8 nucleotides align to TRBD2. The germline gives CDR1 MNHEY, CDR2 SMNVEV (reference sequence). The CDR3 sequence is 15 residues long. The V segment lost 2 bases and the J segment 1 base; nucleotides outside the gene matches: 0. Here the CDR3 reads CASSLAGGNTGELFF. The CDR3 DNA reads as TGTGCCAGCAGTTTAGCGGGGGGGAACACCGGGGAGCTGTTTTTT.

V and J are TRBV14 and TRBJ2-5; no reliable D call. Germline lookup yields CDR1 SGHDN and CDR2 FVKESK. The CDR3 totals 12 residues. Trimming took off 0 bases at V and 7 bases at J, with 6 bases between the two ends. CDR3 sequence: CASSQEMATQYF. For the CDR3, the DNA is TGTGCCAGCAGCCAAGAAATGGCGACCCAGTACTTC. Drawing the rest from reference TRBV14 and TRBJ2-5, the complete variable domain is EAGVTQFPSHSVIEKGQTVTLRCDPISGHDNLYWYRRVMGKEIKFLLHFVKESKQDESGMPNNRFLAERTGGTYSTLKVQPAELEDSGVYFCASSQEMATQYFGPGTRLLVL.

This clone occurred a few times. V gene TRBV27 combines with J gene TRBJ1-2, with a possible D match to TRBD1 (5 bases). Germline V gene sequence: CDR1 MNHEY, CDR2 SMNVEV (reference sequence). The ends were cut back, 2 bases at V and 2 bases at J, with 9 bases in the middle. The CDR3 has 14 amino acids. CDR3 DNA: TGTGCCAGCAGTTTAGGGGGGTCGAACTATGGCTACACCTTC. This sequence encodes CASSLGGSNYGYTF.

V and J are TRBV6-5 and TRBJ1-2; D ambiguous. This CDR3 has 14 amino acids. V gave up 0 bases and J gave up 4 bases, with 9 bases separating them. Germline V gene sequence: CDR1 MNHEY, CDR2 SVGAGI. The CDR3 coding sequence is TGTGCCAGCAGTTACTCGGACTTGAGCTATGGCTACACCTTC. Protein product: CASSYSDLSYGYTF.

This clone was detected ten times or more. The chain uses TRBV27 and TRBJ2-7; no reliable D call. CDR3 length equals 10 residues. The germline gives CDR1 MNHEY, CDR2 SMNVEV (reference sequence). Between the trimmed V and J ends, which lost 5 bases and 10 bases, there was a span of 9 bases. CDR3 in amino acids: CASSPRDQYF. The CDR3 nucleotides are TGTGCCAGCAGTCCTCGAGATCAGTACTTC.

V gene TRBV7-8 combines with J gene TRBJ1-5, with a possible D match to TRBD1 (5 bases). The germline V and J ends were trimmed by 5 bases and 6 bases, with 14 bases remaining between them. The CDR3 extends over 14 amino acids. The V gene's germline CDR1 is SGHVS and CDR2 FQNEAQ. CDR3 DNA sequence: TGTGCCAGCAGCCCGGGGGAGCTCAGTCAGCCCCAGCATTTT. Amino acid sequence: CASSPGELSQPQHF.

The V call is TRBV11-2, the J call TRBJ2-7; 9 bases match TRBD1. Germline CDR1 reads SGHAT; CDR2 reads FQNNGV. V lost 5 bases to trimming and J lost 6 bases; unmatched junction nucleotides: 8. The CDR3 is 14 amino acids. CDR3 in amino acids: CASSPGTGRGEQYF. DNA of the CDR3: TGTGCCAGCAGCCCTGGGACAGGGAGAGGCGAGCAGTACTTC.